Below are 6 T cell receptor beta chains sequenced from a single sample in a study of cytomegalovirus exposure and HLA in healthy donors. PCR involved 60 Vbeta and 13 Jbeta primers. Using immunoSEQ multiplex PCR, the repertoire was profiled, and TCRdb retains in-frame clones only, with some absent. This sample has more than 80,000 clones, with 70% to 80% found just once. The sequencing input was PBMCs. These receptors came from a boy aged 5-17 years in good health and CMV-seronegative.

The CDR3 region has the DNA TGTGCCAGCTCACCACCGGGCGGGGTACCCCACACCGGGGAGCTGTTTTTT. This encodes CASSPPGGVPHTGELFF. The rearrangement uses TRBV18 and TRBJ2-2; tentative D call: TRBD2 (6 bases). There are 17 residues in the CDR3. V lost 0 bases, J lost 3 bases, and 14 bases lay in between. Germline V gene sequence: CDR1 KGHSH, CDR2 LQKENI.

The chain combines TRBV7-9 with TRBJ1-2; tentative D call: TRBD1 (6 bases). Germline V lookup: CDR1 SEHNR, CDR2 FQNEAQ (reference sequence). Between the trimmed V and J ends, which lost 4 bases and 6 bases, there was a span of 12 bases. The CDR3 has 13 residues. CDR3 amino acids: CASSSISGDGYTF. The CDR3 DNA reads TGTGCCAGCAGCTCCATCTCAGGGGATGGCTACACCTTC.

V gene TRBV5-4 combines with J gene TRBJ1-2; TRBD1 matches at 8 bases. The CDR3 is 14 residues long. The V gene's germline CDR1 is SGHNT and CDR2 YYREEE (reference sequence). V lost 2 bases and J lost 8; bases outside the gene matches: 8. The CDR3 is CASSFTGTGGGYTF. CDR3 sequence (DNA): TGTGCCAGCAGCTTTACCGGGACAGGCGGGGGCTACACCTTC.

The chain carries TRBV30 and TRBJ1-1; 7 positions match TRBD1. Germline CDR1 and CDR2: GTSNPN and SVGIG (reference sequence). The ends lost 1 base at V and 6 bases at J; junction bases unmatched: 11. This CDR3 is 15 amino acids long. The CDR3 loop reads CAWSGRALQGAEAFF. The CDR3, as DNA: TGTGCCTGGAGTGGTAGGGCACTCCAGGGGGCTGAAGCTTTCTTT. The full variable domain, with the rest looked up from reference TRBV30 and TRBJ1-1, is SQTIHQWPATLVQPVGSPLSLECTVEGTSNPNLYWYRQAAGRGLQLLFYSVGIGQISSEVPQNLSASRPQDRQFILSSKKLLLSDSGFYLCAWSGRALQGAEAFFGQGTRLTVV.

CDR3 nucleotide sequence: TGTGCCAGCAGTTACTCGGGAGCAGGTTCTTACGAGCAGTACTTC. It codes for CASSYSGAGSYEQYF. The rearrangement links TRBV6-5 to TRBJ2-7; D may be TRBD2 (5 bases). The V gene lost 0 bases and the J gene lost 4 bases, with 13 bases spanning the gap. This CDR3 is 15 amino acids long. CDR1 is MNHEY and CDR2 is SVGAGI in the germline V gene.

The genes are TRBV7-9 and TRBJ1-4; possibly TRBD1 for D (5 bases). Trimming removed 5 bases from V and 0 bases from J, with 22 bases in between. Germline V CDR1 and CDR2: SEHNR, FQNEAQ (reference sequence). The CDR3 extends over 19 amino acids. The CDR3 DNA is TGTGCCAGCAGCCTAAATTTATGGGGGGGAGGCGCAACTAATGAAAAACTGTTTTTT. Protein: CASSLNLWGGGATNEKLFF.